This T cell receptor beta chain appears in the sequencing data of a study of Ad26.COV2.S vaccination and SARS-CoV-2 variants. The germline gives CDR1 WSHSY, CDR2 SAAADI. The CDR3 extends over 14 amino acids. Germline trimming cut 10 bases from V and 7 bases from J; bases unmatched to any gene: 10. Treatment here: 15 to 20 received Ad26.COV2.S at low or high dose, single or two shots; 5 received placebo; per-sample allocation not given. Day 63 after the first injection of vaccine or placebo was the sampling time. In Boston, an adult donor aged 18-55 years took part. Using immunoSEQ multiplex PCR, the repertoire was profiled, and TCRdb retains in-frame clones only, with some absent. Here the sample spans hundreds of thousands of clones, roughly 90% being singletons.

The V gene is TRBV10-2, the J gene TRBJ2-1; 10 nucleotides agree with TRBD2. The sequences come from peripheral blood, collected in a trial of Ad26.COV2.S vaccine versus placebo. This TCR derives from a person between 18 and 65 years old who received the Ad26.COV2.S COVID-19 vaccine or a placebo. The CDR3 is CATTLAGARNEQFF. The CDR3 DNA reads TGCGCCACCACTCTAGCGGGGGCTAGGAATGAGCAGTTCTTC.